Below are 22 T cell receptor beta chains sequenced from a single sample in a study of shared clonotypes between healthy human individuals. Generated by immunoSEQ multiplex PCR, the TCRdb table keeps only in-frame clones and is missing some. Of around 2,000,000 clones listed, roughly 94% are singletons. Material: naive CD4+ T cells sorted from blood. Subset here: CD45RA+ positively selected. The receptors stem from a man between 18 and 35 years old in good health.

J is TRBJ1-1 and V is TRBV5-1; no clear D gene. Germline V gene sequence: CDR1 SGHRS, CDR2 YFSETQ. V was clipped by 2 bases and J by 3 bases, with 11 bases between them. The CDR3 is 14 residues long. CDR3 region: CASSLLRADTEAFF. Here the CDR3 DNA reads TGCGCCAGCAGCTTACTCCGGGCCGACACTGAAGCTTTCTTT.

The chain joins TRBV4-2 to TRBJ1-4, with 7 positions matching TRBD1. V lost 5 bases to trimming and J lost 3 bases; unmatched junction nucleotides: 3. Looked up from germline, CDR1 is LGHNA and CDR2 is YNFKEQ. The CDR3 is made up of 14 amino acids. This chain's CDR3 is CASSDDRANEKLFF. The CDR3 nucleotides are TGTGCCAGCAGCGACGACAGGGCTAATGAAAAACTGTTTTTT.

This clone was recorded once. The J gene is TRBJ2-3, the V gene TRBV6-1, with D possibly matching TRBD2 (6 bases). Germline CDR1 MNHNS, CDR2 SASEGT. Trimming cost V 2 bases and J 1 base, with 7 bases left between them. The CDR3 is 14 amino acids. CDR3 nucleotide sequence: TGTGCCAGCAGTGAAAGGAGGGGCACAGATACGCAGTATTTT. Amino acids: CASSERRGTDTQYF.

The chain is built from TRBV28 and TRBJ1-2; no clear D gene. In germline, CDR1 is MDHEN, CDR2 SYDVKM. The V end lost 10 bases, the J end lost 1 base, and 10 bases lay between the germline ends. The CDR3 is 12 amino acids. The CDR3 protein is CATGESNYGYTF. In DNA form, the CDR3 reads TGTGCCACTGGGGAGAGTAACTATGGCTACACCTTC.

For this clone: Other DNA sequences of this sample code for an identical CDR3. V usage is TRBV28 and J usage is TRBJ1-1; D may be TRBD1 (5 bases). The V end was cut by 2 bases, the J end by 7 bases, with 8 bases between. CDR1 is MDHEN and CDR2 is SYDVKM in the germline V gene. The CDR3 consists of 12 residues. CDR3 in amino acids: CASSLGQGEAFF. The CDR3, as DNA: TGTGCCAGCAGTTTAGGGCAGGGTGAAGCTTTCTTT. The entire variable domain, with the rest obtained from reference TRBV28 and TRBJ1-1, is as follows: DVKVTQSSRYLVKRTGEKVFLECVQDMDHENMFWYRQDPGLGLRLIYFSYDVKMKEKGDIPEGYSVSREKKERFSLILESASTNQTSMYLCASSLGQGEAFFGQGTRLTVV.

This clone appeared a single time. The chain links TRBV7-9 to TRBJ2-1, with 9 bases aligning to TRBD2. The J segment lost 2 bases and the V segment lost 5 bases, leaving 7 bases of the junction unmatched. CDR1 is SEHNR and CDR2 is FQNEAQ in the germline V gene (reference sequence). This CDR3 is built from 16 residues. The DNA of the CDR3 is TGTGCCAGCAGCGACCGAGTAGCGGGGGCCTACAATGAGCAGTTCTTC. As protein: CASSDRVAGAYNEQFF.

This chain joins TRBV27 and TRBJ1-1; 9 bases agree with TRBD1. Per germline, CDR1 MNHEY and CDR2 SMNVEV (reference sequence). The CDR3 is made up of 15 amino acids. The V segment lost 2 bases and the J segment 1 base; nucleotides outside the gene matches: 2. This CDR3 is CASSLTGGRNTEAFF. The CDR3 DNA reads TGTGCCAGCAGTTTAACAGGGGGCAGGAACACTGAAGCTTTCTTT.

This chain uses TRBV10-3 with TRBJ1-6; D not certain. The CDR3 has 13 residues. Germline assignment: CDR1 ENHRY and CDR2 SYGVKD. The V gene lost 7 bases and the J gene lost 9 bases, with 13 bases spanning the gap. DNA for the CDR3: TGTGCCATCAAATTCTCGGCTATTTCACCCCTCCACTTT. Translation: CAIKFSAISPLHF.

This clone was observed a handful of times. The gene calls are TRBV6-5 and TRBJ2-5; 9 bases are shared with TRBD2. This CDR3 has 15 amino acids. Trimming at V came to 7 bases and at J to 5 bases, leaving 11 bases not matched to a gene. CDR1 is MNHEY and CDR2 is SVGAGI in the germline V gene. Written as DNA, the CDR3 is TGTGCCAGCATGCCCAGCGGGAGGCGGTGGGAGACCCAGTACTTC. This codes for CASMPSGRRWETQYF.

This chain uses TRBV7-9 with TRBJ2-5, with 9 bases aligning to TRBD1. The V segment lost 1 base and the J segment 7 bases; nucleotides outside the gene matches: 13. CDR1 and CDR2 (germline): SEHNR, FQNEAQ (reference sequence). The CDR3 consists of 17 residues. The chain's CDR3 is CASSLEPLGQGMRTQYF. The CDR3 DNA is TGTGCCAGCAGCTTAGAACCCTTGGGACAGGGTATGAGGACCCAGTACTTC.

This clone was detected once. The V and J genes are TRBV5-4 and TRBJ1-5; D possibly corresponds to TRBD1 (5 bases). V was pared by 1 base and J by 2 bases, with 13 bases between. This CDR3 region has 16 residues. Germline CDR1 and CDR2: SGHNT and YYREEE (reference sequence). The CDR3 region has the DNA TGTGCCAGCAGCTTGATGGAACAAGGGGGCAATCAGCCCCAGCATTTT. Amino acids: CASSLMEQGGNQPQHF.

This chain links TRBV30 with TRBJ1-6; D call uncertain. CDR1 and CDR2 from the germline V gene are GTSNPN and SVGIG (reference sequence). The V and J ends lost 0 bases and 0 bases respectively, with 12 bases between them. The CDR3 length is 17 residues. CDR3 amino acids: CAWSVQRTDSYNSPLHF. The CDR3, as DNA: TGTGCCTGGAGTGTACAGAGGACTGACTCCTATAATTCACCCCTCCACTTT.

This chain links TRBV6-6 with TRBJ1-1, with D unclear. The CDR3 has 14 residues. The V gene's germline CDR1 is MNHNY and CDR2 SVGAGI (reference sequence). Trimming pared 2 bases from V and 1 base from J, leaving 8 bases between. CDR3 in amino acids: CASSYHTENTEAFF. CDR3 bases: TGTGCCAGCAGTTACCACACAGAGAACACTGAAGCTTTCTTT.

Regarding this clone: The sample holds other DNA sequences that translate to the same CDR3. The chain has TRBV5-1 and TRBJ2-7, with unresolved D. V shed 3 bases and J shed 5 bases, with 15 bases lying between them. The CDR3 extends over 14 amino acids. The germline gives CDR1 SGHRS, CDR2 YFSETQ. The CDR3 protein is CASSSPPGLHEQYF. The CDR3 DNA reads TGCGCCAGCAGCTCACCTCCGGGTCTCCACGAGCAGTACTTC.

This chain connects TRBV18 to TRBJ2-3; D unclear. This CDR3 is built from 15 residues. Trimming took off 2 bases at V and 2 bases at J, with 11 bases between the two ends. The germline V gene encodes CDR1 KGHSH and CDR2 LQKENI. The CDR3 nucleotides read TGTGCCAGCTCACCAAGGCCCTGGAACACAGATACGCAGTATTTT. Translating it yields CASSPRPWNTDTQYF.

CDR3 DNA sequence: TGTGCCAGCGGGGGCGGACAGGGGGCGAACGAGCAGTACTTC. Amino acids: CASGGGQGANEQYF. V gene TRBV2 combines with J gene TRBJ2-7; 11 positions agree with TRBD1. The CDR3 totals 14 residues. After removal of 8 bases from V and 5 bases from J, the junction contained 8 bases not matched to a gene. Germline CDR1 and CDR2: SNHLY and FYNNEI.

The chain carries TRBV5-8 and TRBJ1-6, with 8 bases matching TRBD1. The CDR3 is made up of 14 amino acids. The ends lost 4 bases at V and 10 bases at J; junction bases unmatched: 7. CDR1 and CDR2 (germline): SGHTS, YDEGEE. The CDR3 is CASSQDRGLSPLHF. DNA of the CDR3: TGTGCCAGCAGCCAAGACAGGGGACTCTCACCCCTCCACTTT.

Remarks on this clone: The same CDR3 can be traced to other DNA sequences in this sample. This chain uses TRBV6-5 with TRBJ2-6; D is ambiguous. The V end lost 0 bases, the J end lost 0 bases, and 0 bases lay between the germline ends. This CDR3 has 14 residues. Per the germline V gene, CDR1 is MNHEY and CDR2 is SVGAGI. The CDR3 bases are TGTGCCAGCAGTTACTCCTCTGGGGCCAACGTCCTGACTTTC. It is translated as CASSYSSGANVLTF.

The V and J genes are TRBV7-2 and TRBJ1-3; D is unclear. CDR1 is SGHTA and CDR2 is FQGNSA in the germline V gene. The CDR3 loop spans 15 amino acids. Trimming removed 0 bases from V and 0 bases from J, with 6 bases in between. For the CDR3, the DNA is TGTGCCAGCAGCTTAGCCTCGAGCTCTGGAAACACCATATATTTT. Protein: CASSLASSSGNTIYF.

This sequence joins TRBV11-2 and TRBJ1-1, with D tentatively TRBD1 (6 bases). The CDR3 covers 14 residues. V was pared by 11 bases and J by 4 bases, with 20 bases between. Germline V gene lookup returns CDR1 SGHAT and CDR2 FQNNGV. The CDR3 coding sequence is TGTGCCTCTGCTGAGGGGGGACCCCCCACTGAAGCTTTCTTT. Translating it yields CASAEGGPPTEAFF.

This chain joins TRBV6-6 and TRBJ1-1; D ambiguous. Germline V CDR1 and CDR2: MNHNY, SVGAGI (reference sequence). Trimming cost V 4 bases and J 7 bases, with 10 bases left between them. The CDR3 has 12 residues. The CDR3 reads CASSSLGGEAFF. CDR3 nucleotides: TGTGCCAGCAGTTCCCTGGGAGGTGAAGCTTTCTTT.

This clone was seen once. The chain links TRBV7-2 to TRBJ2-5, with TRBD2 matching 8 bases. CDR1 and CDR2 (germline): SGHTA, FQGNSA. CDR3 length: 17 residues. The V gene end was trimmed by 4 bases and the J gene end by 1 base; junction bases not matched to a gene: 11. Here the CDR3 reads CASSSLSGSGLQETQYF. CDR3 in DNA: TGTGCCAGCAGCTCCCTCAGCGGGAGTGGGCTCCAAGAGACCCAGTACTTC.